The next 26 T cell receptor beta chains were all read from a single sample in a study of vaccination and CD4 T cells after COVID-19. The Oncomine TCR Beta short-read assay was applied to DNA of cultured CD4+ T cells. TCRdb called the PCR reads again in MiXCR, with one record for every CDR3 protein. The sample carries approximately 10,000 distinct CDR3 sequences, around 62% recorded once. The treatment was: approximately nine-day PBMC culture with coronavirus spike peptide pools or control peptides (ViraFEST assay). No antigens are known for them. Specimen: CD4+ T cells from blood, cultured in vitro. The receptors here all came from a human donor who had recovered from COVID-19.

The chain couples TRBV7-6 to TRBJ1-3, with D hard to call. The CDR3 length is 14 residues. Per germline, CDR1 SGHVS and CDR2 FNYEAQ. Trimming pared 5 bases from V and 0 bases from J, leaving 8 bases between. CDR3 residues: CASSRYSSGNTIYF. CDR3 sequence (DNA): TGTGCCAGCAGCCGATACAGCTCTGGAAACACCATATATTTT.

The chain joins TRBV7-2 to TRBJ1-4, with D possibly TRBD1 on 5 matching bases. V was cut by 1 base and J by 3 bases, with 12 bases left in between. CDR3 length equals 16 residues. Per germline, CDR1 SGHTA and CDR2 FQGNSA. This CDR3 is CASSLVFGTANEKLFF. The CDR3 bases are TGTGCCAGCAGCTTAGTTTTCGGGACGGCTAATGAAAAACTGTTTTTT.

A few counts support this clonotype. The chain has TRBV20-1 and TRBJ2-2; TRBD2 agrees at 7 bases. The V and J ends lost 1 base and 5 bases, in that order; junction bases with no gene match: 7. From germline, CDR1 is DFQATT and CDR2 SNEGSKA (reference sequence). The CDR3 contains 15 residues. CDR3 nucleotides: TGCAGTGCTAGAGGTATCGGACTAGGGACCGGGGAGCTGTTTTTT. Protein sequence: CSARGIGLGTGELFF.

The chain is built from TRBV3-1 and TRBJ1-5; the D gene is possibly TRBD1 (5 bases). CDR1 and CDR2 from the germline V gene are LGHDT and YNNKEL (reference sequence). The CDR3 sequence is 13 residues long. V was cut by 5 bases and J by 1 base, with 6 bases left in between. The CDR3 nucleotides read TGTGCCAGCAGCGGGGGGAGCAATCAGCCCCAGCATTTT. Translating it yields CASSGGSNQPQHF.

The chain links TRBV7-2 to TRBJ2-2; D is perhaps TRBD2 (5 bases). CDR1 SGHTA and CDR2 FQGNSA come from the germline V gene. This CDR3 contains 12 residues. The germline V and J ends were trimmed by 5 bases and 6 bases, with 7 bases remaining between them. Written as DNA, the CDR3 is TGTGCCAGCAGCCGGGGTTCCGGGGAGCTGTTTTTT. It codes for CASSRGSGELFF. The full variable domain, with the rest looked up from reference TRBV7-2 and TRBJ2-2, is GAGVSQSPSNKVTEKGKDVELRCDPISGHTALYWYRQSLGQGLEFLIYFQGNSAPDKSGLPSDRFSAERTGGSVSTLTIQRTQQEDSAVYLCASSRGSGELFFGEGSRLTVL.

There are a few counts of this clonotype. The V and J genes are TRBV30 and TRBJ2-5; 10 bases line up with TRBD2. CDR1 is GTSNPN, CDR2 SVGIG, per germline (reference sequence). V shed 0 bases and J 6 bases; nucleotides not matched to a gene: 4. The CDR3 spans 14 residues. The CDR3 DNA reads TGTGCCTGGAGTGTAGCGGGGGGGTCGCAGACCCAGTACTTC. It encodes CAWSVAGGSQTQYF.

This chain links TRBV20-1 with TRBJ1-3; D call uncertain. Germline V CDR1 and CDR2: DFQATT, SNEGSKA (reference sequence). V was clipped by 5 bases and J by 0 bases, with 5 bases between them. The CDR3 loop spans 12 amino acids. Written as DNA, the CDR3 is TGCAGTGCTCCGATCTCTGGAAACACCATATATTTT. Amino acids: CSAPISGNTIYF.

This chain uses TRBV20-1 with TRBJ2-3, with TRBD2 matching over 12 bases. V dropped 5 bases and J dropped 6; count of bases not matched to a gene: 9. The CDR3 has 15 amino acids. Per the germline V gene, CDR1 is DFQATT and CDR2 is SNEGSKA (reference sequence). Here the CDR3 reads CSARRLAGVGDTQYF. CDR3 bases: TGCAGTGCTCGAAGACTAGCGGGGGTGGGGGATACGCAGTATTTT.

This clonotype appeared a single time. This chain connects TRBV4-1 to TRBJ2-3; TRBD2 might be the D (6 bases). Germline loops: CDR1 MGHRA, CDR2 YSYEKL. Trimming pared 6 bases from V and 2 bases from J, leaving 15 bases between. This CDR3 comprises 15 residues. The CDR3 here is CASRFSGVPTDTQYF. CDR3 nucleotide sequence: TGCGCCAGCAGATTCTCGGGAGTGCCCACAGATACGCAGTATTTT.

The V call is TRBV7-2, the J call TRBJ2-7, with TRBD2 matching 10 bases. The junction had 2 bases not matched to a gene; V was cut back by 2 bases and J by 1 base. This CDR3 contains 15 residues. Germline-derived CDR1 and CDR2 are SGHTA and FQGNSA. The CDR3 here is CASSLRTSGSYEQYF. For the CDR3, the DNA is TGTGCCAGCAGCTTAAGGACTAGCGGATCCTACGAGCAGTACTTC.

This sequence joins TRBV20-1 and TRBJ2-3; no reliable D call. V was shortened by 4 bases and J by 4 bases, with 9 bases between the two germline ends. This CDR3 spans 12 amino acids. Germline V gene lookup returns CDR1 DFQATT and CDR2 SNEGSKA (reference sequence). The CDR3 nucleotides read TGCAGTGCTAAGACTCCCGCAGATACGCAGTATTTT. This codes for CSAKTPADTQYF.

This clonotype was detected once. The rearrangement joins TRBV11-3 to TRBJ2-3, with 10 positions matching TRBD2. J lost 5 bases, V lost 0 bases, and 8 bases had no gene match. The CDR3 is made up of 17 amino acids. Germline V gene lookup returns CDR1 SGHNT and CDR2 YENEEA. The CDR3, as DNA: TGTGCCAGCAGCTTAGATCGGACTAGCGGACTCAGAGATACGCAGTATTTT. It codes for CASSLDRTSGLRDTQYF.

The V and J genes are TRBV7-9 and TRBJ1-1, with a weak D call TRBD1 (5 bases). Germline V gives CDR1 SEHNR, CDR2 FQNEAQ (reference sequence). V gave up 3 bases and J gave up 6 bases, with 11 bases separating them. The CDR3 has 13 amino acids. CDR3 coding DNA: TGTGCCAGCAGCTTGAGGGAAGGGGCTGAAGCTTTCTTT. This codes for CASSLREGAEAFF.

This clonotype occurred a few times. The genes are TRBV2 and TRBJ1-2; TRBD1 might be the D (5 bases). The CDR3 sequence is 14 residues long. CDR1 is SNHLY, CDR2 FYNNEI, per germline. Trimming took 0 bases from V and 8 from J, leaving 13 bases between them. CDR3 in DNA: TGTGCCAGCAGTGAAGCGCAGGGTTCCACCGGCTACACCTTC. Protein product: CASSEAQGSTGYTF.

The chain is built from TRBV12-3 or TRBV12-4 and TRBJ2-3; a weak D match, TRBD1 (6 bases). The CDR3 is 13 residues long. Trimming took 6 bases from V and 3 from J, leaving 10 bases between them. The CDR3 sequence: CASRLQGTDTQYF. CDR3 sequence (DNA): TGTGCCAGCAGACTACAGGGTACAGATACGCAGTATTTT.

This clonotype qualifies as medium-sized. The chain carries TRBV18 and TRBJ1-6; TRBD1 aligns across 7 bases. Germline CDR1 KGHSH, CDR2 LQKENI. The junction had 4 bases not matched to a gene; V was cut back by 6 bases and J by 5 bases. This CDR3 spans 14 amino acids. As DNA, the CDR3 is TGTGCCAGCTCTCCGGACAGGAATAATTCACCCCTCCACTTT. This encodes CASSPDRNNSPLHF.

The DNA for the CDR3 is TGTGCCAGTAGTCCTCAGGTATCCACTGAAGCTTTCTTT. It codes for CASSPQVSTEAFF. The J gene is TRBJ1-1, the V gene TRBV19; D is unclear. CDR1 LNHDA and CDR2 SQIVND come from the germline V gene (reference sequence). This CDR3 has 13 residues. V lost 5 bases and J 4 bases, leaving 11 bases between the germline ends.

This clonotype turned up a few times. The V and J genes are TRBV11-2 and TRBJ1-2, with TRBD1 identical over 10 bases. Per the germline V gene, CDR1 is SGHAT and CDR2 is FQNNGV. The CDR3 consists of 16 residues. V lost 3 bases and J lost 3; bases outside the gene matches: 7. CDR3 bases: TGTGCCAGCAGCTTTCGAAGACAGGGGGCAGACTATGGCTACACCTTC. Translated, it gives CASSFRRQGADYGYTF.

The rearrangement links TRBV27 to TRBJ1-5; D may be TRBD1 (5 bases). V was shortened by 6 bases and J by 9 bases, with 24 bases between the two germline ends. Germline assignment: CDR1 MNHEY and CDR2 SMNVEV (reference sequence). The CDR3 runs 16 residues. DNA of the CDR3: TGTGCCAGCAGCTCCATGGGGAGACGGGACGATCCGCCCCAGCATTTT. As protein: CASSSMGRRDDPPQHF.

The sample holds one count of this clonotype. The J gene is TRBJ2-7, the V gene TRBV4-1, with 10 bases identical to TRBD1. The germline V gene encodes CDR1 MGHRA and CDR2 YSYEKL. J was trimmed by 1 base and V by 1 base; bases with no gene match: 4. The CDR3 has 16 amino acids. The CDR3, as DNA: TGCGCCAGCAGCCAAGCCGGGACAGGGGTTTCCTACGAGCAGTACTTC. Translated, it gives CASSQAGTGVSYEQYF.

This rearrangement joins TRBV10-3 to TRBJ1-1; D is ambiguous. V lost 1 base and J lost 6, with 9 bases in between. The CDR3 covers 13 residues. From germline, CDR1 is ENHRY and CDR2 SYGVKD. In DNA, the CDR3 is TGTGCCATCAGTGAGTTTGGCGCCGCTGAAGCTTTCTTT. It translates to CAISEFGAAEAFF.

The sample holds a few counts of this clonotype. This rearrangement joins TRBV19 to TRBJ2-3, with 9 bases aligning to TRBD2. Germline assignment: CDR1 LNHDA and CDR2 SQIVND (reference sequence). The CDR3 is 16 amino acids. Unmatched junction bases numbered 7, after V lost 0 bases and J lost 6 bases. DNA for the CDR3: TGTGCCAGTAGTATAGACGGCGGGAGGGCCACCGATACGCAGTATTTT. Its protein is CASSIDGGRATDTQYF.

V usage is TRBV14 and J usage is TRBJ1-6, with 7 positions matching TRBD1. Germline values: CDR1 SGHDN, CDR2 FVKESK. The V gene end was trimmed by 1 base and the J gene end by 7 bases; junction bases not matched to a gene: 4. The CDR3 has 15 amino acids. The CDR3 here is CASSQGQGLNSPLHF. The CDR3 DNA reads TGTGCCAGCAGCCAAGGACAGGGTTTGAATTCACCCCTCCACTTT.

This sequence joins TRBV6-2 or TRBV6-3 and TRBJ2-2; D remains unclear. Trimming stripped 6 bases from V and 6 bases from J, with 11 bases between. Germline lookup yields CDR1 MNHEY and CDR2 SVGEGT. The CDR3 has 13 amino acids. In DNA, the CDR3 is TGTGCCAGCAGCCGGACGTCCGCCGGGGAGCTGTTTTTT. It translates to CASSRTSAGELFF.

This clonotype is labeled large. The CDR3 loop is CSATRPSALRTEAFF. CDR3 DNA sequence: TGCAGTGCCACTAGGCCCTCGGCGCTGCGCACTGAAGCTTTCTTT. J is TRBJ1-1 and V is TRBV20-1; no firm D call. V lost 6 bases, J lost 4 bases, and 21 bases lay in between. The CDR3 extends over 15 amino acids. Per germline, CDR1 DFQATT and CDR2 SNEGSKA (reference sequence).

This clonotype has a handful of counts. V and J are TRBV20-1 and TRBJ1-5; D remains unclear. The V gene's germline CDR1 is DFQATT and CDR2 SNEGSKA (reference sequence). The CDR3 sequence is 14 residues long. Trimming left V 3 bases short and J 0 bases short, with 9 bases between. The CDR3: CSASAANSNQPQHF. CDR3 nucleotide sequence: TGCAGTGCTAGCGCCGCCAATAGCAATCAGCCCCAGCATTTT.